Each of the 12 T cell receptor beta chains below was sequenced from the same sample in a study of blood T cell repertoires in COVID-19. Here immunoSEQ multiplex PCR was the method, and the copy in TCRdb shows in-frame clones only, minus some. The sample holds 140,000 to 150,000 clones; around four fifths are singletons and the top ten take 2.5% to 3%. Sequencing input: peripheral blood. These receptors were obtained from a woman aged 40 to 55 with active or convalescent COVID-19.

The CDR3 DNA follows: TGTGCCAGCAGTGCCCACGGGACTAGCAGCAATGAGCAGTTCTTC. This translates into CASSAHGTSSNEQFF. The chain combines TRBV25-1 with TRBJ2-1, with 9 bases aligning to TRBD2. V shed 4 bases and J 6 bases; nucleotides not matched to a gene: 7. CDR1 and CDR2 (germline): MGHDK, SYGVNS. The CDR3 covers 15 residues. The full variable domain, in which reference TRBV25-1 and TRBJ2-1 provide the parts outside the CDR3, is EADIYQTPRYLVIGTGKKITLECSQTMGHDKMYWYQQDPGMELHLIHYSYGVNSTEKGDLSSESTVSRIRTEHFPLTLESARPSHTSQYLCASSAHGTSSNEQFFGPGTRLTVL.

J is TRBJ1-1 and V is TRBV7-2, with D tentatively TRBD1 (6 bases). Trimming left V 1 base short and J 0 bases short, with 9 bases between. CDR3 size: 15 residues. Germline assignment: CDR1 SGHTA and CDR2 FQGNSA. The CDR3 reads CASSLDPGVNTEAFF. For the CDR3, the DNA is TGTGCCAGCAGCTTAGATCCAGGGGTGAACACTGAAGCTTTCTTT.

The rearrangement joins TRBV3-1 (or the pseudogene TRBV3-2) to TRBJ1-1; D is possibly TRBD1 (6 bases). This CDR3 comprises 16 residues. Trimming stripped 1 base from V and 5 bases from J, with 17 bases between. CDR1 and CDR2 (germline): LGHDT, YNNKEL (reference sequence). For the CDR3, the DNA is TGTGCCAGCAGCCAAGTGTGGGCAGGGGTTTCGACTGAAGCTTTCTTT. Amino acids: CASSQVWAGVSTEAFF.

The chain combines TRBV9 with TRBJ2-6, with D possibly being TRBD2 (5 bases). The CDR3 is 15 residues long. V lost 0 bases and J 4 bases, leaving 8 bases between the germline ends. Germline V gene data show CDR1 as SGDLS and CDR2 as YYNGEE. The CDR3 nucleotides are TGTGCCAGCAGCGTAGGAGGGTTGGGGGCCAACGTCCTGACTTTC. It specifies CASSVGGLGANVLTF.

This clone turned up a few times. The V call is TRBV5-6, the J call TRBJ1-3; a weak D match, TRBD1 (6 bases). The V and J ends lost 5 bases and 4 bases respectively, with 13 bases between them. Germline V gene sequence: CDR1 SGHDT, CDR2 YYEEEE. This CDR3 is 14 amino acids long. CDR3 protein: CASRLTGLGNTIYF. CDR3 nucleotide sequence: TGTGCCAGCAGGTTAACAGGGCTAGGAAACACCATATATTTT.

The chain carries TRBV28 and TRBJ2-1; the D gene is possibly TRBD2 (5 bases). The germline V and J ends were trimmed by 3 bases and 6 bases, with 12 bases remaining between them. Germline CDR1 reads MDHEN; CDR2 reads SYDVKM. The length of the CDR3 is 14 residues. This chain's CDR3 is CASSLMNSANEQFF. For the CDR3, the DNA is TGTGCCAGCAGTTTGATGAATAGCGCCAATGAGCAGTTCTTC.

This rearrangement joins TRBV29-1 to TRBJ2-7; D perhaps matches TRBD2 (7 bases). V was shortened by 5 bases and J by 4 bases, with 18 bases between the two germline ends. The CDR3 totals 14 residues. Germline assignment: CDR1 SQVTM and CDR2 ANQGSEA. CDR3 protein: CSVSSYREGYEQYF. CDR3 nucleotide sequence: TGCAGCGTTTCATCCTACAGGGAGGGGTACGAGCAGTACTTC.

The chain joins TRBV3-1 (or the pseudogene TRBV3-2) to TRBJ2-3, with 9 bases aligning to TRBD2. Germline V CDR1 and CDR2: LGHDT, YNNKEL (reference sequence). V was pared by 6 bases and J by 4 bases, with 11 bases of the junction left unmatched. This CDR3 is 16 amino acids long. The CDR3 DNA reads TGTGCCAGCAGTCTTACTAGCGGGTATCGACCAGATACGCAGTATTTT. It translates to CASSLTSGYRPDTQYF.

This chain connects TRBV6-1 to TRBJ1-2; 7 bases align to TRBD1. V dropped 3 bases and J dropped 8; count of bases not matched to a gene: 6. Germline V gene sequence: CDR1 MNHNS, CDR2 SASEGT. The CDR3 is made up of 13 amino acids. The CDR3 bases are TGTGCCAGCAGTGAGAGGTCAGGGGGAGGCTACACCTTC. Its translation is CASSERSGGGYTF.

The chain employs TRBV6-2 or TRBV6-3 and TRBJ1-1; 12 bases agree with TRBD1. V gave up 5 bases and J gave up 7 bases; unmatched junction bases: 5. This CDR3 region has 14 residues. Germline values: CDR1 MNHEY, CDR2 SVGEGT. The CDR3: CASSRGQGAGEAFF. In DNA, the CDR3 is TGTGCCAGCAGTAGGGGACAGGGGGCTGGTGAAGCTTTCTTT.

The CDR3 protein is CASSQPARDRGLSGYTF. DNA for the CDR3: TGCGCCAGCAGCCAGCCGGCGCGGGACAGGGGGCTGAGTGGCTACACCTTC. This rearrangement joins TRBV4-1 to TRBJ1-2; 12 bases map to TRBD1. Germline lookup yields CDR1 MGHRA and CDR2 YSYEKL. Germline trimming cut 3 bases from V and 7 bases from J; bases unmatched to any gene: 12. The CDR3 loop spans 17 amino acids.

The chain employs TRBV9 and TRBJ1-3, with D perhaps matching TRBD1 (5 bases). Germline CDR1 and CDR2: SGDLS and YYNGEE. The CDR3 extends over 15 amino acids. The V end was cut by 0 bases, the J end by 2 bases, with 9 bases between. CDR3 residues: CASSVVATAGNTIYF. For the CDR3, the DNA is TGTGCCAGCAGCGTAGTCGCGACAGCTGGAAACACCATATATTTT.